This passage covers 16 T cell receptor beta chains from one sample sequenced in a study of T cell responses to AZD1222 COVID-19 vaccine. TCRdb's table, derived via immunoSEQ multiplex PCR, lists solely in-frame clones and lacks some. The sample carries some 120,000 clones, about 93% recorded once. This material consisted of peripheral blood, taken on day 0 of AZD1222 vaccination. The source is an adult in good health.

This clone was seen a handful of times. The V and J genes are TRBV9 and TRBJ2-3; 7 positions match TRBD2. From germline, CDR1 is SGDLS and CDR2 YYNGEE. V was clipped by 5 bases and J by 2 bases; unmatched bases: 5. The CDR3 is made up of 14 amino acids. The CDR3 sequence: CASSAGVTTDTQYF. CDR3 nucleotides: TGTGCCAGCAGTGCGGGGGTGACCACAGATACGCAGTATTTT.

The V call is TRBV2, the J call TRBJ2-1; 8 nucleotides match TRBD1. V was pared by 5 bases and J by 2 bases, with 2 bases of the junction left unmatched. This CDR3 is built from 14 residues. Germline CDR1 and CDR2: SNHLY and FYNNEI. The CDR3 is CASSQGATYNEQFF. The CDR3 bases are TGTGCCAGCAGTCAGGGGGCAACCTACAATGAGCAGTTCTTC.

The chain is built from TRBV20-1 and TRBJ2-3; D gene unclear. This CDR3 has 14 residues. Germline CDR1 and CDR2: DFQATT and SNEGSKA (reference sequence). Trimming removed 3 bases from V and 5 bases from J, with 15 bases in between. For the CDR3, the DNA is TGCAGTGCTAGTGAAGGTGGTGATCGAGATACGCAGTATTTT. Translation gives CSASEGGDRDTQYF.

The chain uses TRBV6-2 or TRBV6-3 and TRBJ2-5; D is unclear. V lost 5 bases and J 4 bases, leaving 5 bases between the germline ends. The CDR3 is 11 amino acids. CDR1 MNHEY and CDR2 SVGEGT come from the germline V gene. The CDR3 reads CASSLGETQYF. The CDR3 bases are TGTGCCAGCAGTCTTGGAGAGACCCAGTACTTC.

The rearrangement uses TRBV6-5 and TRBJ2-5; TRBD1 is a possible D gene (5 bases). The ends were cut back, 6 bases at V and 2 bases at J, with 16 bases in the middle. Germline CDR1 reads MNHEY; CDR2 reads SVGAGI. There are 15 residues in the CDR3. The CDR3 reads CASRPDQTAQETQYF. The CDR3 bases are TGTGCCAGCAGACCGGACCAGACAGCGCAAGAGACCCAGTACTTC.

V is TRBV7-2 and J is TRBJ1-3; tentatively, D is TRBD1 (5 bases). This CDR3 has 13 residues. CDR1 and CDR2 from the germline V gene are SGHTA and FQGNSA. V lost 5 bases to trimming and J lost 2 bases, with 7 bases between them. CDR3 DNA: TGTGCCAGCAGCGGGGACCCTGGAAACACCATATATTTT. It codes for CASSGDPGNTIYF.

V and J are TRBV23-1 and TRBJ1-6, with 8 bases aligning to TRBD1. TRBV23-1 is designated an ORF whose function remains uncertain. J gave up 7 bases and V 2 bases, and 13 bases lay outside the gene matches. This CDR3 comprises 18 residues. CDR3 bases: TGCGCCAGCAGTCAAGGAGTGGGACAGGTTGGAGAAAATTCACCCCTCCACTTT. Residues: CASSQGVGQVGENSPLHF.

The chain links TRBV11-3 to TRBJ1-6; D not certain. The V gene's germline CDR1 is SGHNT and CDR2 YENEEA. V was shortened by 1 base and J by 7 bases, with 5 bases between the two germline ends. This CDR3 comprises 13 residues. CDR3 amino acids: CASSLVTNSPLHF. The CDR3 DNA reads TGTGCCAGCAGCTTAGTAACCAATTCACCCCTCCACTTT.

CDR3 coding DNA: TGTGCCAGCGGGATCGGGGACAGATCCTACTATGGCTACACCTTC. It translates to CASGIGDRSYYGYTF. The genes are TRBV2 and TRBJ1-2, with TRBD1 matching over 7 bases. V dropped 8 bases and J dropped 3; count of bases not matched to a gene: 12. The CDR3 is made up of 15 amino acids. Germline CDR1 is SNHLY and CDR2 is FYNNEI.

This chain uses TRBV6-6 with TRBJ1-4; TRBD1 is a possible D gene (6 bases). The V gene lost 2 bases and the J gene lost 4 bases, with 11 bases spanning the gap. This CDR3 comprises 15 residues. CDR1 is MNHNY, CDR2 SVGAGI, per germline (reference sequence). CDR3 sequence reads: CASSYLGQRNEKLFF. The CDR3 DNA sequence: TGTGCCAGCAGTTACCTAGGACAGCGTAATGAAAAACTGTTTTTT.

The CDR3 nucleotides are TGTGCCATCAGTGAGCTCGCGGGGCCCAATGAGCAGTTCTTC. This translates into CAISELAGPNEQFF. The genes are TRBV10-3 and TRBJ2-1; possibly TRBD2 for D (6 bases). Trimming stripped 2 bases from V and 6 bases from J, with 11 bases between. Germline loops: CDR1 ENHRY, CDR2 SYGVKD. This CDR3 comprises 14 residues.

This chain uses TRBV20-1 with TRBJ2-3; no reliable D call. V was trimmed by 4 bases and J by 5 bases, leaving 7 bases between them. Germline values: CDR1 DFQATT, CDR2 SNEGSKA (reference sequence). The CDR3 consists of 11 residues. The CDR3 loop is CSANVGDTQYF. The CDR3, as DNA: TGCAGTGCTAACGTGGGAGATACGCAGTATTTT.

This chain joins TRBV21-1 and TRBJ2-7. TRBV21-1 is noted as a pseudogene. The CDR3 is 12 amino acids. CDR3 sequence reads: CASSNRNKEQYF. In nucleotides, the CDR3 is TGTGCCAGCAGCAATCGGAATAAAGAGCAGTACTTC.

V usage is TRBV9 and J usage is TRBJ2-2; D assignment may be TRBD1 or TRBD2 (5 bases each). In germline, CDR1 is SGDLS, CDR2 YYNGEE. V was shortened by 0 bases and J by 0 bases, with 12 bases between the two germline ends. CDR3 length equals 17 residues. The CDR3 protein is CASSVGFWGTNTGELFF. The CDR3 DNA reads TGTGCCAGCAGCGTAGGCTTTTGGGGGACGAACACCGGGGAGCTGTTTTTT.

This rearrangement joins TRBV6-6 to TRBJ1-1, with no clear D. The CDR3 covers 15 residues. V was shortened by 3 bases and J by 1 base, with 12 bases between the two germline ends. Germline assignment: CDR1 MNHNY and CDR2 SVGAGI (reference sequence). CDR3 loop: CASSYRPTKNTEAFF. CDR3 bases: TGTGCCAGCAGTTATCGGCCCACAAAGAACACTGAAGCTTTCTTT.

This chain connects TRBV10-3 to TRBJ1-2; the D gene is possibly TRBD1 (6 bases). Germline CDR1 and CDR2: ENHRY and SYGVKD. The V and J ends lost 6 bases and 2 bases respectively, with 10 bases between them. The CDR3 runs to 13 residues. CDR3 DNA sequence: TGTGCCATCAGCGGGGACATAAACTATGGCTACACCTTC. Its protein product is CAISGDINYGYTF.